This record looks at one T cell receptor (beta chain) sequence and its context. Its antigen is unknown. Base qualities were left out, and no much larger clone turns up one base away. These data come from a study of blood T cell repertoires in COVID-19 (dated by TCRdb to 2018 to 2021). Study-wide context: The collaborator samples originated in the United States, Italy and Spain and spanned the acute and convalescent phases of COVID-19. Deeply sampled blood TCRbeta repertoires from subjects exposed to, actively infected with, or recovered from COVID-19 were included in the dataset. The samples were drawn from two sources: the first 160 participants of the ongoing ImmuneRACE study, and some 1,300 subjects contributed by 6 global collaborators. The material from the prospective study consisted of cDNA or gDNA derived from T cells, B-cell-depleted T cells, or PBMCs. Where available, HLA class I and class II types were taken from metadata supplied by the sample provider and were not determined by assay-based typing. The repertoires were made available in a free public database intended to serve as a resource for research on the immune response to SARS-CoV-2. The sample metadata nearly always contained a de-identified subject ID, COVID-19 status, age in years and sex. What the study reported, not specific to this receptor: The amount of clinical and demographic metadata varied by source and participant and was provided uncurated.

Each collaborating institution followed its own protocols to collect whole blood in K2EDTA tubes. For TCRbeta analysis, collaborators shipped samples in one of three forms: frozen whole blood, isolated PBMCs, or DNA extracted from either of those sample types. V loses 0 bases, J loses 3 bases, and the germline ends lie 6 bases apart. The germline V gene (reference sequence) gives CDR1 as LNHDA and CDR2 as SQIVND. Including cysteine and phenylalanine, the CDR3 has 13 amino acids. Just CDR3 DNA is preserved here, 39 bases in frame from base 1. TCRbeta CDR3 regions were amplified from genomic DNA by means of the immunoSEQ Assay, a bias-controlled multiplex PCR. From the authors' description of their analysis: Within the assay, amplification of reference gene primers was used to estimate how many nucleated cells each sample contained. Sequence reads were collapsed and filtered to measure the absolute abundance of every unique TCRbeta CDR3 rearrangement. For each sample, productive Simpson clonality was calculated as the square root of Simpson's diversity index across productive rearrangements. TCRdb mirrors the immuneACCESS table, restricted to in-frame sequences. Some clones are absent from its copies; in checked studies, under half trace to an unresolved V gene, and the reason for the others is unknown. Clone size and V and J calls were adopted from that table, with D and trimming inferred from the DNA. The sample contains about 83,000 clones, 70% to 90% of them found a single time. The ten largest clones add up to roughly 20% of the sample.

This clonotype was sampled from a woman of 80 years or more in a cohort sampled during active or convalescent COVID-19. Recombination connected TRBV19 to TRBJ2-7; the D gene identity is not certain. The specimen sequenced was peripheral blood. The CDR3 protein sequence reads: CASSIEGSYEQYF. The DNA sequence follows: TGTGCCAGTAGTATAGAGGGCAGCTACGAGCAGTACTTC. With all but the CDR3 taken from the reference TRBV19 and TRBJ2-7 genes, the full variable domain is: DGGITQSPKYLFRKEGQNVTLSCEQNLNHDAMYWYRQDPGQGLRLIYYSQIVNDFQKGDIAEGYSVSREKKESFPLTVTSAQKNPTAFYLCASSIEGSYEQYFGPGTRLTVT.